This paragraph reports one T cell receptor (beta chain). Its antigen is as yet unknown. This entry is derived from a study of regulatory and conventional T cells in RAG deficiency. Overall study findings and caveats: Patient subsets had shorter CDR3s; Omenn Treg-Tconv overlap exceeded 75%. RAG-deficient patients showed markedly lower Shannon entropy and higher Simpson indices than control T-cell subsets.

The V end was cut by 5 bases, the J end by 4 bases, with 18 bases between. The CDR3 totals 15 residues. In germline, CDR1 is MNHNS, CDR2 SASEGT. The sorted conventional CD4+ T cells were CD25-low and CD127-high, with genomic DNA sequenced. Here immunoSEQ multiplex PCR was the method, and the copy in TCRdb shows in-frame clones only, minus some. Of 40,000 to 55,000 clones listed, 75% to 90% are singletons. These data also formed part of another study, on regulatory T cells. From that report: Primers: 52 TRBV forward and 13 TRBJ reverse.

The chain carries TRBV6-1 and TRBJ2-7; TRBD1 or TRBD2 may be the D gene (5 bases each). The sample comprised CD4+ effector T cells sorted from blood. The TCR sequence derives from a human donor in good health. The CDR3 region is CASSLQTGPTYEQYF. The CDR3 DNA sequence: TGTGCCAGCAGTTTGCAGACGGGACCGACGTACGAGCAGTACTTC.